This TCR beta chain was captured in a study of identical twins. Overall study results and limits: An excess of low generation probability was shown by twin-shared out-of-frame alpha sequences.

This clonotype was found many times. Its target is unknown. This CDR3 region has 14 residues. Trimming removed 5 bases from V and 1 base from J, with 8 bases in between. Looked up from germline, CDR1 is SEHNR and CDR2 is FQNEAQ (reference sequence). TCRdb passed the 5' RACE reads through MiXCR, listing each CDR3 protein once. This sample has hundreds of thousands of distinct CDR3 sequences, with roughly 20% found just once. Every sampled donor was Caucasian and healthy. These data are also associated with another study on T cells expressing NK-cell markers. That report notes: HCMV specificity of the expanded NKG2C+ T cell clones stayed unclear.

This chain joins TRBV7-9 and TRBJ2-2; no clear D gene. This TCR derives from a woman between 18 and 29 years old in good health. The specimen sequenced was PBMCs. In DNA form, the CDR3 reads TGTGCCAGCAGCCCCTCGTTGAACACCGGGGAGCTGTTTTTT. This codes for CASSPSLNTGELFF.